These T cell receptor beta chains were read from a single sample in a study of blood T cell repertoires in COVID-19. This table comes from immunoSEQ multiplex PCR, and its TCRdb copy is limited to in-frame clones, with some not included. The sample has about 220,000 clones, roughly 88% seen once; the top ten hold about 15%. The specimen sequenced was PBMCs or T cells enriched from blood (not recorded which). Receptors originate from a woman in her fifties or sixties with acute COVID-19. Both conserved end residues are part of each CDR3. D genes are given only for firm matches. Size tells how often a clone was seen (once, few, many) or the class of an expanded clone, and some rows leave it out.

TRBD1	TRBV18	-	TRBJ1-5	CASSSNPTGFGNQPQHF	TGTGCCAGCTCATCGAACCCGACAGGGTTCGGCAATCAGCCCCAGCATTTT
-	TRBV12-3/TRBV12-4	-	TRBJ1-5	CASSFGAGAQHF	TGTGCCAGCAGTTTTGGGGCAGGGGCCCAGCATTTT
TRBD2	TRBV6-5	few	TRBJ2-7	CASSPLSSGRAGQYF	TGTGCCAGCAGTCCCCTCTCTAGCGGGAGGGCCGGGCAGTACTTC
TRBD2	TRBV5-6	-	TRBJ2-3	CASSNQYSGRGDTQYF	TGTGCCAGCAGCAACCAATATAGCGGGAGAGGGGATACGCAGTATTTT
-	TRBV9	-	TRBJ2-3	CASGRQSPDTQYF	TGTGCCAGCGGACGACAGTCCCCAGATACGCAGTATTTT
-	TRBV4-1	-	TRBJ1-2	CASSQDAGGYTF	TGCGCCAGCAGCCAAGATGCGGGAGGCTACACCTTC
TRBD2	TRBV7-9	-	TRBJ2-1	CASREGTSGPYNEQFF	TGTGCCAGCAGAGAGGGGACTAGCGGGCCTTACAATGAGCAGTTCTTC
-	TRBV18	-	TRBJ2-4	CASSRGTEKNIQYF	TGTGCCAGCTCACGCGGGACAGAAAAAAACATTCAGTACTTC
-	TRBV14	once	TRBJ2-3	CASSLAVSTDTQYF	TGTGCCAGCAGCCTAGCGGTTAGCACAGATACGCAGTATTTT
-	TRBV7-8	-	TRBJ1-1	CASSQGRGTEAFF	TGTGCCAGCAGCCAGGGTCGGGGCACTGAAGCTTTCTTT
TRBD1	TRBV5-6	-	TRBJ1-2	CASSPGTGFHGYTF	TGTGCCAGCAGCCCCGGGACAGGGTTTCATGGCTACACCTTC
-	TRBV6-5	-	TRBJ2-3	CASSLLPRGTDTQYF	TGTGCCAGCAGCTTACTTCCACGCGGGACAGATACGCAGTATTTT
-	TRBV5-1	-	TRBJ2-1	CASSFTQGPNEQFF	TGCGCCAGCAGCTTTACACAGGGTCCCAATGAGCAGTTCTTC
TRBD1	TRBV2	-	TRBJ1-5	CASSEGQGGQNQPQHF	TGTGCCAGCAGTGAAGGACAGGGGGGACAAAATCAGCCCCAGCATTTT
-	TRBV19	few	TRBJ1-2	CASSIDPRGNYGYTF	TGTGCCAGTAGTATAGATCCGAGAGGGAACTATGGCTACACCTTC
-	TRBV18	-	TRBJ2-7	CASSPGGGIFYEQYF	TGTGCCAGCTCACCAGGCGGGGGCATATTCTACGAGCAGTACTTC
-	TRBV2	-	TRBJ2-1	CASVSGYGYNEQFF	TGTGCCAGCGTCAGCGGTTACGGGTACAATGAGCAGTTCTTC
-	TRBV4-1	-	TRBJ2-1	CASSPIPSSNEQFF	TGCGCCAGCAGCCCAATTCCTAGTTCAAATGAGCAGTTCTTC
-	TRBV18	-	TRBJ2-5	CASSGAGRETQYF	TGTGCCAGCTCAGGAGCAGGGCGAGAGACCCAGTACTTC
TRBD2	TRBV15	-	TRBJ2-3	CATSRLGGRDTQYF	TGTGCCACCAGCAGACTCGGGGGGAGGGATACGCAGTATTTT
-	TRBV20-1	-	TRBJ1-2	CSAGGSLGTF	TGCAGTGCGGGAGGGAGCCTGGGCACCTTC
TRBD2	TRBV2	once	TRBJ2-1	CATIQGTSGRRSEQFF	TGTGCCACAATTCAAGGGACTAGCGGGAGGCGCAGTGAGCAGTTCTTC
TRBD1	TRBV2	-	TRBJ2-1	CASSGRQGNEQFF	TGTGCCAGCAGTGGGCGACAGGGGAATGAGCAGTTCTTC